This T cell receptor beta chain derives from a study of T cell responses to AZD1222 COVID-19 vaccine. Using immunoSEQ multiplex PCR, the repertoire was profiled, and TCRdb retains in-frame clones only, with some absent. The table has around 130,000 clones, roughly 90% seen once. Study-wide results and caveats: Across the whole spike, CD4 TCRs peaked at regions 160-218 and 743-854. In all cases, repertoires were sampled only after the peak T cell response.

Germline values: CDR1 SEHNR, CDR2 FQNEAQ (reference sequence). CDR3 length equals 11 residues. J was trimmed by 7 bases and V by 7 bases; bases with no gene match: 4. A word on this clone: Its specificity is unknown.

The sequence was obtained from an adult who received the MenACWY meningococcal vaccine as a control. The V gene is TRBV7-9, the J gene TRBJ2-7; TRBD2 aligns across 7 bases. This sample comprised peripheral blood, obtained 28 days after the second dose of the MenACWY control vaccine. DNA for the CDR3: TGTGCCAGCAACCACGGGGGGGAGCAGTACTTC. Translated, it gives CASNHGGEQYF.